One and the same sample provided the 16 T cell receptor beta chains below, sequenced in a study of identical twins. TCRdb reprocessed the 5' RACE reads via MiXCR and lists one record per CDR3 protein. The sample carries a few hundred thousand distinct CDR3 sequences, about 12% recorded once. These data are also associated with another study on yellow fever vaccine responses in identical twins.

The sequenced sample consisted of memory (CD45RO+) T cells sorted from blood. Receptors were obtained from a woman between 18 and 29 years old in good health.

This clonotype has only a few counts. V usage is TRBV29-1 and J usage is TRBJ2-2; 8 nucleotides align to TRBD2. The CDR3 totals 14 residues. The ends lost 4 bases at V and 3 bases at J; junction bases unmatched: 4. Germline values: CDR1 SQVTM, CDR2 ANQGSEA. The CDR3 sequence is CSVGTSSYTGELFF. As DNA, the CDR3 is TGCAGCGTTGGGACTAGCAGCTACACCGGGGAGCTGTTTTTT.

This clonotype was seen more than once but under ten times. The CDR3 spells CASSLGPVGSSYEQYF. The CDR3 coding sequence is TGTGCCAGCAGCTTAGGCCCCGTAGGGAGTAGCTACGAGCAGTACTTC. This chain connects TRBV7-8 to TRBJ2-7; the D gene is possibly TRBD2 (5 bases). Trimming shortened V by 1 base and J by 3 bases, and 16 bases separated the two germline ends. The length of the CDR3 is 16 residues. Looked up from germline, CDR1 is SGHVS and CDR2 is FQNEAQ.

V usage is TRBV20-1 and J usage is TRBJ1-5; D may be TRBD1 (6 bases). Germline V gene sequence: CDR1 DFQATT, CDR2 SNEGSKA (reference sequence). The length of the CDR3 is 15 residues. Trimming took 6 bases from V and 8 from J, leaving 23 bases between them. Written as DNA, the CDR3 is TGCAGTGCGACACGGGGGACATCACCGGGAGAGCCCCAGCATTTT. This gives the protein CSATRGTSPGEPQHF.

The sample holds a few counts of this clonotype. The V and J genes are TRBV29-1 and TRBJ2-3, with 9 bases that match TRBD2. The CDR3 sequence is 14 residues long. Trimming at V came to 7 bases and at J to 1 base, leaving 6 bases not matched to a gene. Looked up from germline, CDR1 is SQVTM and CDR2 is ANQGSEA. The CDR3 coding sequence is TGCAGCGATACATCTAGCGGGGGCACAGATACGCAGTATTTT. Translating it yields CSDTSSGGTDTQYF.

The chain carries TRBV5-1 and TRBJ2-7; D not certain. In germline, CDR1 is SGHRS, CDR2 YFSETQ. V was pared by 0 bases and J by 6 bases, with 13 bases between. There are 14 residues in the CDR3. For the CDR3, the DNA is TGCGCCAGCAGCTTGGAGGCAGGCCTTACCGAGCAGTACTTC. This codes for CASSLEAGLTEQYF.

V and J are TRBV20-1 and TRBJ2-5; D is perhaps TRBD1 (6 bases). The V end lost 5 bases, the J end lost 3 bases, and 16 bases lay between the germline ends. Germline CDR1 is DFQATT and CDR2 is SNEGSKA (reference sequence). There are 14 residues in the CDR3. The CDR3: CSAPPRQAKETQYF. In DNA, the CDR3 is TGCAGTGCTCCCCCTCGACAGGCGAAAGAGACCCAGTACTTC.

This clonotype came up many times. The V gene is TRBV28, the J gene TRBJ2-7; TRBD2 matches 9 bases. Per germline, CDR1 MDHEN and CDR2 SYDVKM. The CDR3 sequence is 15 residues long. The V and J ends lost 7 bases and 5 bases, in that order; junction bases with no gene match: 12. Here the CDR3 reads CASTPPGTSLHEQYF. The CDR3 DNA follows: TGTGCCAGCACCCCTCCCGGGACTAGCTTGCACGAGCAGTACTTC.

This clonotype was found a few times. The genes are TRBV28 and TRBJ1-4; TRBD1 agrees at 7 bases. V was clipped by 6 bases and J by 5 bases; unmatched bases: 9. Per germline, CDR1 MDHEN and CDR2 SYDVKM. CDR3 size: 15 residues. CDR3 in amino acids: CASSLPGQSNEKLFF. The CDR3 nucleotides are TGTGCCAGCAGCTTACCGGGACAGTCGAATGAAAAACTGTTTTTT.

This clonotype was counted a few times. The chain links TRBV7-2 to TRBJ1-1; 9 bases are a match to TRBD1. Germline CDR1 is SGHTA and CDR2 is FQGNSA. This CDR3 has 15 amino acids. Trimming at V came to 5 bases and at J to 4 bases, leaving 8 bases not matched to a gene. The CDR3 nucleotides read TGTGCCAGCAGCCCACAGGGGGCGGTAGGCACTGAAGCTTTCTTT. Residues: CASSPQGAVGTEAFF.

The rearrangement uses TRBV15 and TRBJ2-5; D is ambiguous. The CDR3 is made up of 13 amino acids. V was shortened by 2 bases and J by 4 bases, with 8 bases between the two germline ends. Germline CDR1 is LNHNV and CDR2 is YYDKDF (reference sequence). The CDR3 DNA follows: TGTGCCACCAGCAGATATAGTGGAGAGACCCAGTACTTC. This encodes CATSRYSGETQYF.

This clonotype was seen a few times. The chain carries TRBV6-2 or TRBV6-3 and TRBJ2-1, with TRBD2 matching 11 bases. Per germline, CDR1 MNHEY and CDR2 SVGEGT. V lost 6 bases to trimming and J lost 5 bases; unmatched junction nucleotides: 9. CDR3 size: 16 residues. CDR3 protein: CASSSIPLAGDNEQFF. The CDR3 coding sequence is TGTGCCAGCAGCTCCATTCCACTAGCGGGAGACAATGAGCAGTTCTTC.

The rearrangement links TRBV18 to TRBJ2-5; no reliable D call. Per the germline V gene, CDR1 is KGHSH and CDR2 is LQKENI. The ends were cut back, 3 bases at V and 5 bases at J, with 10 bases in the middle. The CDR3 is 13 amino acids. CDR3: CASSPGITETQYF. DNA of the CDR3: TGTGCCAGCTCACCGGGGATCACGGAGACCCAGTACTTC.

This clonotype was picked up many times. As DNA, the CDR3 is TGTGCCAGCAGTTTACGGGACAGCCGTCCCTACGAGCAGTACTTC. Translated: CASSLRDSRPYEQYF. The V and J genes are TRBV27 and TRBJ2-7; 7 bases fit TRBD1. V dropped 2 bases and J dropped 2; count of bases not matched to a gene: 6. The germline CDR1 and CDR2 sequences are MNHEY and SMNVEV (reference sequence). The CDR3 is 15 residues long.

This clonotype was seen a handful of times. J is TRBJ1-2 and V is TRBV12-3 or TRBV12-4, with D possibly TRBD1 on 6 matching bases. CDR3 length: 15 amino acids. V dropped 6 bases and J dropped 5 bases, with 19 bases sitting between them. CDR3 in amino acids: CASSPYREDWYGYTF. As DNA, the CDR3 is TGTGCCAGCAGCCCGTACAGGGAGGATTGGTATGGCTACACCTTC.

This clonotype appeared a few times. The CDR3 spells CASTPAWGKNIQYF. The CDR3 nucleotides read TGTGCCAGCACCCCCGCCTGGGGGAAAAACATTCAGTACTTC. This chain uses TRBV6-2 or TRBV6-3 with TRBJ2-4; D is perhaps TRBD1 or TRBD2 (5 bases each). Germline V gives CDR1 MNHEY, CDR2 SVGEGT. The CDR3 covers 14 residues. V was clipped by 7 bases and J by 4 bases, with 14 bases between them.

The sample holds many counts of this clonotype. The J gene is TRBJ2-1, the V gene TRBV24-1, with a weak D call TRBD1 (6 bases). The CDR3 contains 12 residues. Trimming left V 3 bases short and J 7 bases short, with 6 bases between. CDR1 and CDR2 from the germline V gene are KGHDR and SFDVKD. The CDR3 DNA reads as TGTGCCACCAGTGATGACAGGAATGAGCAGTTCTTC. Translation gives CATSDDRNEQFF.